This T cell receptor beta chain was identified during a study of blood T cell repertoires in COVID-19. For the study at large: Acute and convalescent COVID-19 samples came from the United States, Italy and Spain. From T cells, B-cell-depleted T cells, or PBMCs came the material, which was cDNA or gDNA.

Per the study methods: Estimates of nucleated cell counts were drawn from the amplification of reference gene primers. Clones were read by immunoSEQ multiplex PCR, and TCRdb kept only the in-frame ones, dropping some. The V and J calls and clone size come from that table; D and trimming were worked out from the DNA. The table records 150,000 to 200,000 clones, roughly four fifths of them present only once. There are 15 residues in the CDR3. V was shortened by 0 bases and J by 1 base, with 8 bases between the two germline ends. Germline V gene data show CDR1 as SGHTS and CDR2 as YDEGEE. J is TRBJ2-4 and V is TRBV5-8; possible D gene TRBD2, 5 bases. Material: peripheral blood. This receptor was obtained from a man in his sixties with active or convalescent COVID-19. The CDR3 spells CASSLAGLAKNIQYF. The CDR3 bases are TGTGCCAGCAGCTTGGCGGGGTTGGCCAAAAACATTCAGTACTTC.